This T cell receptor (beta chain) originates from a study of CD8+CD57+ T cells in acquired aplastic anemia. Study-wide background: Recorded DNA amounts for sorted CD4+ and CD8+ cells had an average of around 3.4 ug. Points from the study as a whole: In CD8+ cells, Simpson's diversity showed no significant difference between patients and controls.

For sequencing, patients were chosen who had shown expansion of CD8+CD57+ cells by flow cytometry. The diagnosis in all patients was severe acquired aplastic anemia. At blood sampling, none of the patients had yet received therapy. The template for TCR beta VDJ and CDR3 sequence profiling was genomic DNA. In TCRdb, the reads were re-called with MiXCR into one record per CDR3 protein. The data show 260,000 or so distinct CDR3 sequences, with more than 40% seen just once and 7.8% held by the top ten. At least ten counts were recorded for this clonotype. Its antigen remains unknown. The V and J ends lost 4 bases and 2 bases respectively, with 17 bases between them. Germline V gene sequence: CDR1 LNHDA, CDR2 SQIVND (reference sequence). The CDR3 consists of 16 residues.

The rearrangement joins TRBV19 to TRBJ2-5; weak D call: TRBD1 (8 bases). The sequencing input was sorted CD4+, CD8+, or CD8+CD57+ T cells (not recorded which) from PBMCs. This sequence originates from a human donor with aplastic anemia. The CDR3 DNA reads as TGTGCCAGTAGTACCCTGGACAGGGAGGGACAAGAGACCCAGTACTTC. Its protein product is CASSTLDREGQETQYF.